These 12 T cell receptor beta chains were all obtained from the same sample, sequenced in a study of blood T cell repertoires in COVID-19. Produced via immunoSEQ multiplex PCR; TCRdb's table is partial and in-frame only. The top ten hold 7% to 9% of the sample, which has 110,000 or so clones, 87% seen once. The sequencing sample was made of peripheral blood. Receptors were obtained from a human donor in a cohort sampled during active COVID-19.

The gene calls are TRBV7-3 and TRBJ2-3; 12 bases fit TRBD2. The CDR3 has 19 residues. Germline CDR1 and CDR2: SGHTA and FQGTGA. With V trimmed by 3 bases and J by 4 bases, 14 bases remained unmatched. The CDR3 is CASSFGAVVTSGGSDTQYF. DNA of the CDR3: TGTGCCAGCAGCTTCGGGGCAGTAGTGACTAGCGGGGGTTCAGATACGCAGTATTTT.

The chain is built from TRBV27 and TRBJ1-1, with a weak D call TRBD1 (5 bases). The V and J ends lost 1 base and 0 bases respectively, with 24 bases between them. Looked up from germline, CDR1 is MNHEY and CDR2 is SMNVEV (reference sequence). There are 20 residues in the CDR3. CDR3 region: CASSLLASLGRASMNTEAFF. The DNA for the CDR3 is TGTGCCAGCAGTTTATTGGCAAGTTTGGGCAGGGCGAGTATGAACACTGAAGCTTTCTTT.

The chain joins TRBV5-3 to TRBJ1-4; D uncertain. TRBV5-3 is treated as an ORF (open reading frame) with a function not yet certain. V was clipped by 0 bases and J by 7 bases, with 16 bases between them. There are 16 residues in the CDR3. The CDR3 region has the DNA TGTGCCAGAAGCTTGGAGGCAGTCAATAGAGGTGAAAAACTGTTTTTT. Encoded protein: CARSLEAVNRGEKLFF.

The genes are TRBV28 and TRBJ2-7; 8 bases are a match to TRBD2. Germline assignment: CDR1 MDHEN and CDR2 SYDVKM. This CDR3 comprises 13 residues. The V segment lost 6 bases and the J segment 3 bases; nucleotides outside the gene matches: 4. DNA of the CDR3: TGTGCCAGCAGGGGTAGCGGGATCTACGAGCAGTACTTC. Its protein product is CASRGSGIYEQYF.

This chain uses TRBV29-1 with TRBJ2-3; maybe TRBD2 (7 bases). The V gene's germline CDR1 is SQVTM and CDR2 ANQGSEA. CDR3 size: 13 residues. V was pared by 4 bases and J by 5 bases, with 13 bases between. CDR3 region: CSVGEGGGDTQYF. The CDR3 DNA is TGCAGCGTTGGGGAGGGGGGTGGAGATACGCAGTATTTT.

The chain links TRBV7-8 to TRBJ1-4, with TRBD1 matching 10 bases. CDR3 length: 16 amino acids. Germline loops: CDR1 SGHVS, CDR2 FQNEAQ. Losses at the gene ends were 5 bases for V and 4 bases for J; bases not matched to a gene: 7. The CDR3 bases are TGTGCCAGCAGCCACTCGGACAGGGGGGGTAATGAAAAACTGTTTTTT. It yields the protein CASSHSDRGGNEKLFF.

This clone has more than one count but fewer than ten. The chain is built from TRBV19 and TRBJ1-5; the D gene is possibly TRBD1 (6 bases). Germline V gives CDR1 LNHDA, CDR2 SQIVND (reference sequence). The ends were cut back, 9 bases at V and 0 bases at J, with 21 bases in the middle. The CDR3 length is 17 residues. CDR3 protein: CASRGPEGLYSNQPQHF. Written as DNA, the CDR3 is TGTGCCAGCAGGGGTCCCGAGGGGCTTTATAGCAATCAGCCCCAGCATTTT.

This clone appeared once. The chain employs TRBV5-1 and TRBJ2-3, with 8 bases matching TRBD2. Germline-derived CDR1 and CDR2 are SGHRS and YFSETQ. V was clipped by 2 bases and J by 2 bases; unmatched bases: 4. The CDR3 is 15 residues long. This CDR3 reads CASSFGGRTTDTQYF. The DNA for the CDR3 is TGCGCCAGCAGCTTTGGCGGGAGGACCACAGATACGCAGTATTTT.

The CDR3 is CASTWGTPSYEQYF. CDR3 coding DNA: TGTGCCAGCACCTGGGGGACACCCTCCTACGAGCAGTACTTC. V gene TRBV2 combines with J gene TRBJ2-7; possibly TRBD1 for D (6 bases). CDR1 and CDR2 (germline): SNHLY, FYNNEI. V lost 7 bases and J 0 bases, leaving 13 bases between the germline ends. The CDR3 extends over 14 amino acids.

In this sample, this clone turned up once. The chain links TRBV5-1 to TRBJ1-5; perhaps TRBD1 as D (5 bases). The CDR3 has 14 residues. Germline V lookup: CDR1 SGHRS, CDR2 YFSETQ. Deletions cut 4 bases from V and 7 bases from J, with 15 bases between. The CDR3 spells CASSPEGGVQPQHF. DNA of the CDR3: TGCGCCAGCAGCCCCGAGGGAGGGGTGCAGCCCCAGCATTTT.

In this sample, this clone turned up a few times. The rearrangement uses TRBV4-2 and TRBJ1-4, with D hard to call. Germline CDR1 and CDR2: LGHNA and YNFKEQ. With 3 bases removed from V and 0 bases from J, the gap between germline ends came to 14 bases. There are 17 residues in the CDR3. The CDR3 region has the DNA TGTGCCAGCAGCCATAACCCGACATCTGCAACTAATGAAAAACTGTTTTTT. It codes for CASSHNPTSATNEKLFF.

This chain uses TRBV7-6 with TRBJ2-5; 10 bases fit TRBD2. V was pared by 1 base and J by 3 bases, with 5 bases of the junction left unmatched. The CDR3 has 16 residues. Germline values: CDR1 SGHVS, CDR2 FNYEAQ. This CDR3 is CASSLVSGGEKETQYF. The CDR3 DNA is TGTGCCAGCAGCTTAGTAAGCGGGGGGGAGAAAGAGACCCAGTACTTC.